The rows below give T cell receptor beta chains drawn from one sample of a study of PD-1 blockade in classical Hodgkin lymphoma. The assay was immunoSEQ multiplex PCR, and TCRdb's table has in-frame clones only and misses some. The data show approximately 2,700 clones, about three quarters seen once. The material was CD8+ T cells from blood, obtained before the fourth cycle of nivolumab. The receptors were sampled from a human donor with classical Hodgkin lymphoma. CDR3s include the opening cysteine and the closing phenylalanine or tryptophan. Each record gives: V gene, J gene, clone size, D gene, CDR3 protein, CDR3 DNA. The D gene is left open where the match is weak. Size is stated for part of the rows, as once, few or many counts, or as a class when the clone is expanded.

v_gene: TRBV6-1
j_gene: TRBJ2-5
abundance: -
d_gene: -
CDR3aa: CASSVAFGGYQETQYF
CDR3nt: TGTGCCAGCAGTGTGGCCTTTGGTGGGTACCAAGAGACCCAGTACTTC

v_gene: TRBV7-9
j_gene: TRBJ2-7
abundance: -
d_gene: -
CDR3aa: CASSLVGKGFEQYF
CDR3nt: TGTGCCAGCAGCTTAGTTGGGAAGGGGTTCGAGCAGTACTTC

v_gene: TRBV15
j_gene: TRBJ2-7
abundance: -
d_gene: TRBD2
CDR3aa: CATRTSGSYEQYF
CDR3nt: TGTGCCACCAGAACTAGCGGGAGCTACGAGCAGTACTTC

v_gene: TRBV5-4
j_gene: TRBJ2-5
abundance: -
d_gene: -
CDR3aa: CASSPGGWETQYF
CDR3nt: TGTGCCAGCAGCCCGGGCGGGTGGGAGACCCAGTACTTC

v_gene: TRBV7-9
j_gene: TRBJ2-7
abundance: -
d_gene: -
CDR3aa: CASSLVGYEQYF
CDR3nt: TGTGCCAGCAGCTTAGTCGGCTACGAGCAGTACTTC

v_gene: TRBV11-3
j_gene: TRBJ2-1
abundance: -
d_gene: TRBD2
CDR3aa: CASSLGTSRDFYNEQFF
CDR3nt: TGTGCCAGCAGCTTAGGGACTAGCAGGGATTTCTACAATGAGCAGTTCTTC

v_gene: TRBV7-9
j_gene: TRBJ1-1
abundance: -
d_gene: -
CDR3aa: CASMVHPGEAFF
CDR3nt: TGTGCCAGCATGGTACATCCAGGGGAAGCTTTCTTT

v_gene: TRBV15
j_gene: TRBJ1-3
abundance: -
d_gene: -
CDR3aa: CATSRERTAGNTIYF
CDR3nt: TGTGCCACCAGCAGAGAGAGGACAGCCGGAAACACCATATATTTT

v_gene: TRBV6-5
j_gene: TRBJ2-5
abundance: -
d_gene: TRBD2
CDR3aa: CASSPLAGDAETQYF
CDR3nt: TGTGCCAGCAGCCCCTTAGCGGGAGATGCGGAGACCCAGTACTTC

v_gene: TRBV27
j_gene: TRBJ2-1
abundance: -
d_gene: -
CDR3aa: CASSFQASSYNEQFF
CDR3nt: TGTGCCAGCAGTTTCCAGGCCAGCTCCTACAATGAGCAGTTCTTC

v_gene: TRBV10-1
j_gene: TRBJ1-2
abundance: -
d_gene: TRBD1
CDR3aa: CASSPLRDRAGYTF
CDR3nt: TGCGCCAGCAGTCCACTCCGGGACAGGGCTGGCTACACCTTC

v_gene: TRBV6-1
j_gene: TRBJ2-7
abundance: once
d_gene: TRBD1
CDR3aa: CASREGEGQGSYEQYF
CDR3nt: TGTGCCAGCAGAGAAGGTGAGGGACAGGGATCCTACGAGCAGTACTTC

v_gene: TRBV27
j_gene: TRBJ2-7
abundance: -
d_gene: TRBD2
CDR3aa: CASSATGTSGRAAEQYF
CDR3nt: TGTGCCAGCAGTGCCACCGGGACTAGCGGGAGGGCGGCTGAGCAGTACTTC

v_gene: TRBV2
j_gene: TRBJ2-1
abundance: once
d_gene: -
CDR3aa: CASSSGFRVF
CDR3nt: TGTGCCAGCAGTAGCGGGTTTCGGGTCTTC

v_gene: TRBV10-3
j_gene: TRBJ2-5
abundance: -
d_gene: -
CDR3aa: CAIGSTGQETQYF
CDR3nt: TGTGCCATCGGGTCGACAGGACAAGAGACCCAGTACTTC

v_gene: TRBV10-3
j_gene: TRBJ2-5
abundance: -
d_gene: TRBD2
CDR3aa: CAISATSAQETQYF
CDR3nt: TGTGCCATCAGTGCGACTAGCGCGCAAGAGACCCAGTACTTC

v_gene: TRBV7-9
j_gene: TRBJ2-2
abundance: -
d_gene: -
CDR3aa: CASSLGNTGELFF
CDR3nt: TGTGCCAGCAGCTTAGGGAACACCGGGGAGCTGTTTTTT

v_gene: TRBV27
j_gene: TRBJ2-7
abundance: -
d_gene: -
CDR3aa: CASSSTGPNYEQYF
CDR3nt: TGTGCCAGCAGTTCCACCGGGCCTAATTACGAGCAGTACTTC

v_gene: TRBV16
j_gene: TRBJ2-7
abundance: -
d_gene: TRBD2
CDR3aa: CASSPGLAVHEQYF
CDR3nt: TGTGCCAGCAGCCCGGGACTAGCAGTCCACGAGCAGTACTTC

v_gene: TRBV6-6
j_gene: TRBJ1-2
abundance: -
d_gene: -
CDR3aa: CASSYDGIYGYTF
CDR3nt: TGTGCCAGCAGTTACGACGGAATCTATGGCTACACCTTC

v_gene: TRBV25-1
j_gene: TRBJ2-7
abundance: -
d_gene: TRBD1
CDR3aa: CASSDPTGGSYEQYF
CDR3nt: TGTGCCAGCAGTGACCCGACAGGGGGTTCCTACGAGCAGTACTTC

v_gene: TRBV2
j_gene: TRBJ2-5
abundance: -
d_gene: -
CDR3aa: CASTAEETQYF
CDR3nt: TGTGCCAGCACAGCGGAAGAGACCCAGTACTTC

v_gene: TRBV27
j_gene: TRBJ1-3
abundance: -
d_gene: -
CDR3aa: CASSLFRGSGNTIYF
CDR3nt: TGTGCCAGCAGTTTATTCAGGGGCTCTGGAAACACCATATATTTT

v_gene: TRBV7-2
j_gene: TRBJ2-1
abundance: -
d_gene: TRBD2
CDR3aa: CASSLAVGLAGVSYNEQFF
CDR3nt: TGTGCCAGCAGCTTAGCGGTTGGGCTAGCGGGCGTCTCCTACAATGAGCAGTTCTTC

v_gene: TRBV5-3
j_gene: TRBJ1-2
abundance: once
d_gene: -
CDR3aa: CARSLIGRAHYGYTF
CDR3nt: TGTGCCAGAAGCTTGATAGGCAGGGCGCACTATGGCTACACCTTC

v_gene: TRBV7-9
j_gene: TRBJ2-5
abundance: -
d_gene: -
CDR3aa: CASSLEGGQETQYF
CDR3nt: TGTGCCAGCAGCTTAGAGGGGGGCCAAGAGACCCAGTACTTC

v_gene: TRBV28
j_gene: TRBJ2-7
abundance: -
d_gene: -
CDR3aa: CASSTSSGTPFGEQYF
CDR3nt: TGTGCCAGCAGTACTTCCTCCGGGACTCCCTTCGGAGAGCAGTACTTC

v_gene: TRBV5-8
j_gene: TRBJ2-2
abundance: -
d_gene: TRBD1
CDR3aa: CASRTGGHRPGELFF
CDR3nt: TGTGCCAGCAGGACAGGGGGACATCGGCCCGGGGAGCTGTTTTTT

v_gene: TRBV28
j_gene: TRBJ2-7
abundance: -
d_gene: -
CDR3aa: CASSFIATGHYEQYF
CDR3nt: TGTGCCAGCAGTTTTATAGCTACAGGACACTACGAGCAGTACTTC

v_gene: TRBV27
j_gene: TRBJ2-7
abundance: -
d_gene: TRBD1
CDR3aa: CASSLERDRGYEQYF
CDR3nt: TGTGCCAGCAGTTTAGAAAGGGACAGGGGGTACGAGCAGTACTTC

v_gene: TRBV5-8
j_gene: TRBJ2-7
abundance: -
d_gene: -
CDR3aa: CASSLVGSAGEQYF
CDR3nt: TGTGCCAGCAGCTTGGTCGGGAGCGCGGGCGAGCAGTACTTC

v_gene: TRBV5-1
j_gene: TRBJ1-1
abundance: medium-sized
d_gene: -
CDR3aa: CASSNDGRMNTEAFF
CDR3nt: TGCGCCAGCAGTAACGACGGCAGGATGAACACTGAAGCTTTCTTT

v_gene: TRBV4-2
j_gene: TRBJ2-7
abundance: -
d_gene: -
CDR3aa: CASSQETPLAGYEQYF
CDR3nt: TGTGCCAGCAGCCAAGAGACTCCCTTAGCAGGATACGAGCAGTACTTC

v_gene: TRBV27
j_gene: TRBJ2-1
abundance: -
d_gene: -
CDR3aa: CASSWSGDNYNEQFF
CDR3nt: TGTGCCAGCAGCTGGAGTGGGGACAACTACAATGAGCAGTTCTTC

v_gene: TRBV19
j_gene: TRBJ1-3
abundance: few
d_gene: -
CDR3aa: CASSISGAGNTIYF
CDR3nt: TGTGCCAGTAGTATCAGCGGGGCTGGAAACACCATATATTTT

v_gene: TRBV5-1
j_gene: TRBJ2-7
abundance: once
d_gene: TRBD1
CDR3aa: CASRYGTGARHEQYF
CDR3nt: TGCGCCAGCAGGTACGGGACAGGGGCCCGGCACGAGCAGTACTTC

v_gene: TRBV14
j_gene: TRBJ2-2
abundance: -
d_gene: -
CDR3aa: CASSLGHPGELFF
CDR3nt: TGTGCCAGCAGCCTTGGACACCCGGGGGAGCTGTTTTTT

v_gene: TRBV29-1
j_gene: TRBJ2-1
abundance: -
d_gene: TRBD2
CDR3aa: CSVEDRGAGGSYNEQFF
CDR3nt: TGCAGCGTTGAAGATCGCGGGGCGGGAGGATCCTACAATGAGCAGTTCTTC

v_gene: TRBV7-6
j_gene: TRBJ1-5
abundance: -
d_gene: -
CDR3aa: CASSLTGGGNQPQHF
CDR3nt: TGTGCCAGCAGCCTCACCGGCGGAGGCAATCAGCCCCAGCATTTT

v_gene: TRBV4-1
j_gene: TRBJ2-3
abundance: -
d_gene: TRBD1
CDR3aa: CASRLTGTESDTQYF
CDR3nt: TGCGCCAGCAGACTTACCGGGACAGAGTCAGATACGCAGTATTTT

v_gene: TRBV5-1
j_gene: TRBJ1-1
abundance: once
d_gene: -
CDR3aa: CASSTPRGEAFF
CDR3nt: TGCGCCAGCAGCACGCCGAGGGGGGAAGCTTTCTTT

v_gene: TRBV25-1
j_gene: TRBJ2-2
abundance: -
d_gene: TRBD1
CDR3aa: CASSEQGDTGELFF
CDR3nt: TGTGCCAGCAGTGAACAGGGGGACACCGGGGAGCTGTTTTTT

v_gene: TRBV2
j_gene: TRBJ2-1
abundance: -
d_gene: -
CDR3aa: CASSEIVFRGLNEQFF
CDR3nt: TGTGCCAGCAGTGAAATAGTGTTCAGGGGTCTAAATGAGCAGTTCTTC

v_gene: TRBV19
j_gene: TRBJ2-1
abundance: -
d_gene: -
CDR3aa: CASSPLGGGGNNEQFF
CDR3nt: TGTGCCAGTAGTCCCCTAGGGGGGGGCGGGAACAATGAGCAGTTCTTC

v_gene: TRBV10-3
j_gene: TRBJ2-2
abundance: -
d_gene: -
CDR3aa: CAISERDHANTGELFF
CDR3nt: TGTGCCATCAGTGAACGAGACCACGCGAACACCGGGGAGCTGTTTTTT

v_gene: TRBV5-6
j_gene: TRBJ1-5
abundance: -
d_gene: -
CDR3aa: CASSLGVQGGQPQHF
CDR3nt: TGTGCCAGCAGCTTGGGGGTACAGGGAGGACAGCCCCAGCATTTT

v_gene: TRBV7-9
j_gene: TRBJ2-7
abundance: medium-sized
d_gene: -
CDR3aa: CASSPSYEQYF
CDR3nt: TGTGCCAGCAGCCCAAGCTACGAGCAGTACTTC

v_gene: TRBV5-1
j_gene: TRBJ1-1
abundance: -
d_gene: -
CDR3aa: CASSQWVLAEAFF
CDR3nt: TGCGCCAGCAGCCAATGGGTATTGGCTGAAGCTTTCTTT

v_gene: TRBV4-2
j_gene: TRBJ2-7
abundance: -
d_gene: -
CDR3aa: CASSFMVASDEQYF
CDR3nt: TGTGCCAGCAGCTTTATGGTAGCTTCGGACGAGCAGTACTTC

v_gene: TRBV6-5
j_gene: TRBJ1-2
abundance: medium-sized
d_gene: TRBD1
CDR3aa: CASSTRTGIVGGYTF
CDR3nt: TGTGCCAGCAGTACACGGACAGGGATAGTGGGTGGCTACACCTTC

v_gene: TRBV5-8
j_gene: TRBJ2-5
abundance: -
d_gene: -
CDR3aa: CASSLGLEATRETQYF
CDR3nt: TGTGCCAGCAGCTTGGGTTTGGAGGCCACCAGGGAGACCCAGTACTTC